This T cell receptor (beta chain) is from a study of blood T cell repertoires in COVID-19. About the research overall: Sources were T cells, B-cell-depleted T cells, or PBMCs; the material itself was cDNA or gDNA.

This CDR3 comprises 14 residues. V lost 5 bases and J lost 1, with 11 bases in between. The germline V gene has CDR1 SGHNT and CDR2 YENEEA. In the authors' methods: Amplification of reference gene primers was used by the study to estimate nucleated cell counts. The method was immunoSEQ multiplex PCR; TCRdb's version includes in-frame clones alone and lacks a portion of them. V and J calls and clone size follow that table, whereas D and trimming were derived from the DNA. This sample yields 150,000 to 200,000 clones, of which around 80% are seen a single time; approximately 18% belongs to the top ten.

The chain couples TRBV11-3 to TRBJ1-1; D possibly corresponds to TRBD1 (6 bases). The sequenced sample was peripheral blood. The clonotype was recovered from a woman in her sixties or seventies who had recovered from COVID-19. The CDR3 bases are TGTGCCAGCAGCCCGGGGGGCTCGAACACTGAAGCTTTCTTT. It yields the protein CASSPGGSNTEAFF.